These T cell receptor beta chains were read from a single sample in a study of blood T cells in healthy people across ages. TCRdb reanalysed the 5' RACE reads using MiXCR and keeps one entry per CDR3 protein. The sample holds more than 800,000 distinct CDR3 sequences, 35% to 55% seen once. What was sequenced was blood. The receptors originated from a woman aged 60-70 years in good health. CDR3s include the opening cysteine and the closing phenylalanine or tryptophan. The D gene is left open where the match is weak. Some rows have no size entry. The others give once, few or many, or a class for an expanded clone.

j_call,v_call,clone_size,d_call,cdr3_nt,cdr3_aa
TRBJ2-1,TRBV12-3/TRBV12-4,-,-,TGTGCCAGCAGTAGAAACGGACAGCTAAACAATGAGCAGTTCTTC,CASSRNGQLNNEQFF
TRBJ2-7,TRBV27,-,TRBD1,TGTGCCAGCAGTTTGGGGATCGGGACAGGGCCTATGATTTACGAGCAGTACTTC,CASSLGIGTGPMIYEQYF
TRBJ2-7,TRBV6-5,few,TRBD1,TGTGCCAGCAGTTACATCGGACAGGTCAACGAGCAGTACTTC,CASSYIGQVNEQYF
TRBJ2-6,TRBV25-1,few,TRBD1,TGTGCCAGCAGTGAATTTGGCAGGGGGAGCTCTGGGGCCAACGTCCTGACTTTC,CASSEFGRGSSGANVLTF
TRBJ1-2,TRBV7-2,many,-,TGTGCCAGCAGCACCGGGACGGGCTATGGCTACACCTTC,CASSTGTGYGYTF
TRBJ1-2,TRBV28,-,-,TGTGCCAGCAGTCCCGAAGGCGGCTACACCTTC,CASSPEGGYTF
TRBJ2-5,TRBV5-1,few,TRBD1,TGCGCCAGCAGCCGATCCGGGACAGAAGAGACCCAGTACTTC,CASSRSGTEETQYF
TRBJ2-7,TRBV18,-,TRBD2,TGTGCCAGCTCATATCTAGCGGGGCAATACGAGCAGTACTTC,CASSYLAGQYEQYF
TRBJ1-2,TRBV10-3,-,-,TGTGCCATATACAGTGGCTATGGCTACACCTTC,CAIYSGYGYTF
TRBJ2-1,TRBV2,-,TRBD2,TGTGCCAGCAGTGCCCTAGCGGGAGTCAATGAGCAGTTCTTC,CASSALAGVNEQFF
TRBJ2-1,TRBV29-1,-,-,TGCAGCGTCGCGACTCTTCTCTCCTACAATGAGCAGTTCTTC,CSVATLLSYNEQFF
TRBJ2-7,TRBV6-1,few,-,TGTGCCAGCGGGACCAACAGGGCTCGCGAGCAGTACTTC,CASGTNRAREQYF
TRBJ2-6,TRBV10-3,-,TRBD1,TGTGCCATCAGGACCTCCGGGACAGGGGCTGGGGCCAACGTCCTGACTTTC,CAIRTSGTGAGANVLTF
TRBJ2-7,TRBV11-2,-,TRBD2,TGTGCCAGCAGGAGACTAGCGGGACTCTACGAGCAGTACTTC,CASRRLAGLYEQYF
TRBJ2-1,TRBV29-1,-,TRBD2,TGCAGCGTCGGACTAGCGGGTCGGATCTACAATGAGCAGTTCTTC,CSVGLAGRIYNEQFF
TRBJ2-7,TRBV20-1,few,TRBD2,TGCAGTGCTAGAGATGGCGGGAGGGCCGGGTACGAGCAGTACTTC,CSARDGGRAGYEQYF
TRBJ2-3,TRBV12-3/TRBV12-4,few,-,TGTGCCAGCAGTTTAGGAAACAAGCAGTATTTT,CASSLGNKQYF
TRBJ2-5,TRBV11-1,-,-,TGTGCCAGCAGCCCCAACAGGGTATGGGAGACCCAGTACTTC,CASSPNRVWETQYF
TRBJ2-7,TRBV7-8,-,TRBD2,TGTGCCAGCAGCCCGCCTACTAGCGGGAGCCACAATGAGCAGTACTTC,CASSPPTSGSHNEQYF
TRBJ1-4,TRBV10-3,-,TRBD1,TGTGCCATCAGACAGGGGGCTGGTGAAAAACTGTTTTTT,CAIRQGAGEKLFF
TRBJ1-2,TRBV10-3,-,TRBD1,TGTGCCATCAGTGAGTCCAGGGACAGGGGCTATGGCTACACCTTC,CAISESRDRGYGYTF
TRBJ2-1,TRBV7-8,-,-,TGTGCCAGCAGCCACGGGAGCTCCTACAATGAGCAGTTCTTC,CASSHGSSYNEQFF
TRBJ1-1,TRBV7-9,-,-,TGTGCCAGCAGCTTAGTTCTACGGACTCGACATGATGCTGAAGCTTTCTTT,CASSLVLRTRHDAEAFF
TRBJ2-5,TRBV14,-,TRBD1,TGCGCCAGCAGCCCACGTATTTTACAGGGGAGAGAGACCCAGTACTTC,CASSPRILQGRETQYF
TRBJ2-3,TRBV20-1,-,TRBD2,TGCAGTGCTAGAGCCGGACTAGCGGGAGCTGATACGCAGTATTTT,CSARAGLAGADTQYF
TRBJ1-1,TRBV20-1,-,TRBD1,TGCAGTGCTAGGGTCAGGCCCCGGGACAGAATTTACTATGAAGCTTTCTTT,CSARVRPRDRIYYEAFF
TRBJ2-3,TRBV3-1,-,TRBD1,TGTGCCAGCAGCCAGTACAGGGGCACAGGCACAGATACGCAGTATTTT,CASSQYRGTGTDTQYF
TRBJ2-7,TRBV10-1,-,TRBD2,TGCGCCAGCAGTGCCCTAGCGGGAGGCGAGCAGTACTTC,CASSALAGGEQYF
TRBJ2-7,TRBV11-2,once,TRBD1,TGTGCCAGCAGCAAACAGGGGAATGAGCAGTACTTC,CASSKQGNEQYF
TRBJ2-3,TRBV7-9,-,TRBD2,TGTGTCAGCAGTAAGGGGTTGCGGGAGATGCTTGGAGATACGCAGTATTTT,CVSSKGLREMLGDTQYF
TRBJ2-3,TRBV27,few,-,TGTGCCAGCAGTGTCAGGGTACCAGATACGCAGTATTTT,CASSVRVPDTQYF
TRBJ2-7,TRBV27,-,-,TGTGCCAGCAGTCCCTTCAGCTTCGACGAGCAGTACTTC,CASSPFSFDEQYF
TRBJ2-7,TRBV27,few,TRBD1,TGTGCCAGCAGTTTACGGGGAACAGGGGCCTACGAGCAGTACTTC,CASSLRGTGAYEQYF
TRBJ1-1,TRBV9,-,-,TGTGCCAGCACGGAGGGGATGAACACTGAAGCTTTCTTT,CASTEGMNTEAFF
TRBJ2-1,TRBV5-1,few,-,TGCGCCAGCAGCACAACAACAGGGTCCTACAATGAGCAGTTCTTC,CASSTTTGSYNEQFF
TRBJ2-7,TRBV28,few,TRBD1,TGTGCCAGCAGTGGGGGCGGACAGGGCGACGAGCAGTACTTC,CASSGGGQGDEQYF
TRBJ2-7,TRBV6-1,-,-,TGTGCCAGCAGCGAGACCCACGGGAGAATTGTTTCCTACGAGCAGTACTTC,CASSETHGRIVSYEQYF
TRBJ2-3,TRBV20-1,-,TRBD2,TGCAGTGCTCTAAGCGGGAGGGCCCCAGATACGCAGTATTTT,CSALSGRAPDTQYF
TRBJ1-2,TRBV20-1,-,-,TGCAGTGCTAGAGATGGCGGGGGCGGACTCCATGGCTACACCTTC,CSARDGGGGLHGYTF
TRBJ2-1,TRBV12-3/TRBV12-4,many,-,TGTGCCAGCAGTTTGGCTGACCCCGGGGATGAGCAGTTCTTC,CASSLADPGDEQFF
TRBJ2-1,TRBV28,-,TRBD1,TGTGCCAGCAGCTTGCCGATAGACAGGGCCTCGGATGAGCAGTTCTTC,CASSLPIDRASDEQFF
TRBJ2-6,TRBV6-1,-,-,TGTGCCAGCAGTGAAGCCCCCGTCCTGACTTTC,CASSEAPVLTF